These 29 T cell receptor beta chains came from one sample sequenced in a study of monozygotic twins with cystic fibrosis. Clones were read by immunoSEQ multiplex PCR, and TCRdb kept only the in-frame ones, dropping some. This sample yields just over 35,000 clones, of which around nine tenths are seen a single time; roughly 0.2% belongs to the top ten. The sequenced material came from blood. The receptors here all came from a boy younger than 10 with cystic fibrosis.

V gene TRBV27 combines with J gene TRBJ2-1, with 10 bases fitting TRBD1. The CDR3 spans 15 residues. V lost 3 bases, J lost 9 bases, and 8 bases stayed unmatched. Per the germline V gene, CDR1 is MNHEY and CDR2 is SMNVEV (reference sequence). The CDR3 protein is CASSFPGDRGREQFF. The CDR3 DNA follows: TGTGCCAGCAGTTTTCCCGGGGACAGGGGTCGTGAGCAGTTCTTC.

This clone was counted once. This chain uses TRBV7-9 with TRBJ1-2; a possible D gene is TRBD1 (6 bases). Germline V gene lookup returns CDR1 SEHNR and CDR2 FQNEAQ (reference sequence). Trimming left V 5 bases short and J 0 bases short, with 13 bases between. This CDR3 spans 15 amino acids. The CDR3 loop reads CASSKTGWANYGYTF. DNA for the CDR3: TGTGCCAGCAGCAAAACAGGGTGGGCTAACTATGGCTACACCTTC.

The chain combines TRBV9 with TRBJ1-1; D is uncertain. Germline loops: CDR1 SGDLS, CDR2 YYNGEE. The CDR3 is 14 residues long. The V and J ends lost 4 bases and 5 bases respectively, with 15 bases between them. CDR3 DNA sequence: TGTGCCAGCAGCCCCCGGCGGGTTGGGACTGAAGCTTTCTTT. This sequence encodes CASSPRRVGTEAFF.

This chain connects TRBV7-2 to TRBJ2-7; weak D call: TRBD1 (5 bases). Germline CDR1 and CDR2: SGHTA and FQGNSA. The V end was cut by 5 bases, the J end by 3 bases, with 8 bases between. The CDR3 runs to 12 residues. DNA for the CDR3: TGTGCCAGCAGCCCTACAGGCTACGAGCAGTACTTC. Its translation is CASSPTGYEQYF.

The CDR3 DNA reads as TGTGCCAGCAGTGTAGAGGGGGCTGTAGGGTATGGCTACACCTTC. It encodes CASSVEGAVGYGYTF. V gene TRBV6-1 combines with J gene TRBJ1-2; 7 bases line up with TRBD1. Germline V CDR1 and CDR2: MNHNS, SASEGT. CDR3 size: 15 residues. The ends lost 4 bases at V and 5 bases at J; junction bases unmatched: 10.

The J gene is TRBJ2-1, the V gene TRBV4-1; weak D call: TRBD1 (6 bases). The V gene lost 0 bases and the J gene lost 5 bases, with 8 bases spanning the gap. The CDR3 length is 14 residues. Germline CDR1 MGHRA, CDR2 YSYEKL. The CDR3 DNA follows: TGCGCCAGCAGCCAAGATCGACAGGACAATGAGCAGTTCTTC. This translates into CASSQDRQDNEQFF.

The chain joins TRBV2 to TRBJ1-5; 10 bases are a match to TRBD1. The CDR3 covers 16 residues. Germline trimming cut 5 bases from V and 4 bases from J; bases unmatched to any gene: 8. Looked up from germline, CDR1 is SNHLY and CDR2 is FYNNEI. The CDR3 here is CASSLTDRGRNQPQHF. DNA for the CDR3: TGTGCCAGCAGTCTAACCGACAGGGGGCGGAATCAGCCCCAGCATTTT.

The chain links TRBV19 to TRBJ2-3; D remains unclear. The CDR3 loop spans 12 amino acids. Germline-derived CDR1 and CDR2 are LNHDA and SQIVND (reference sequence). The ends were cut back, 6 bases at V and 9 bases at J, with 13 bases in the middle. CDR3 sequence (DNA): TGTGCCAGTAGATCGGGCTTGAACACGCAGTATTTT. Amino acid sequence: CASRSGLNTQYF.

V usage is TRBV6-5 and J usage is TRBJ1-5; 9 bases fit TRBD1. CDR3 length equals 14 residues. The junction had 4 bases not matched to a gene; V was cut back by 6 bases and J by 4 bases. Per germline, CDR1 MNHEY and CDR2 SVGAGI. CDR3 region: CASRDGTGNQPQHF. In DNA, the CDR3 is TGTGCCAGCAGGGACGGGACAGGGAATCAGCCCCAGCATTTT.

The V and J genes are TRBV5-1 and TRBJ1-6; the match to TRBD1 covers 9 bases. Germline CDR1 is SGHRS and CDR2 is YFSETQ. With V trimmed by 4 bases and J by 3 bases, 5 bases remained unmatched. The CDR3 sequence is 16 residues long. The CDR3 here is CASSPGTGNYNSPLHF. The CDR3 bases are TGCGCCAGCAGCCCAGGGACAGGGAACTATAATTCACCCCTCCACTTT.

The chain combines TRBV18 with TRBJ1-1; TRBD1 agrees at 8 bases. V lost 6 bases to trimming and J lost 4 bases; unmatched junction nucleotides: 10. Looked up from germline, CDR1 is KGHSH and CDR2 is LQKENI. CDR3 length: 15 residues. The CDR3 is CASSSWTGRITEAFF. Written as DNA, the CDR3 is TGTGCCAGCTCGAGTTGGACAGGGAGAATCACTGAAGCTTTCTTT. The whole variable domain, filled in from reference TRBV18 and TRBJ1-1, reads NAGVMQNPRHLVRRRGQEARLRCSPMKGHSHVYWYRQLPEEGLKFMVYLQKENIIDESGMPKERFSAEFPKEGPSILRIQQVVRGDSAAYFCASSSWTGRITEAFFGQGTRLTVV.

The chain combines TRBV6-5 with TRBJ1-1, with D possibly being TRBD1 (5 bases). Trimming cost V 2 bases and J 5 bases, with 9 bases left between them. Looked up from germline, CDR1 is MNHEY and CDR2 is SVGAGI. This CDR3 is built from 13 residues. The CDR3 DNA sequence: TGTGCCAGCAGTTACGGGGCAGGGACTGAAGCTTTCTTT. Protein sequence: CASSYGAGTEAFF.

This rearrangement joins TRBV6-5 to TRBJ2-2; TRBD2 agrees at 10 bases. Per germline, CDR1 MNHEY and CDR2 SVGAGI. Trimming took 6 bases from V and 5 from J; bases not matched to a gene: 6. The CDR3 has 15 amino acids. CDR3 sequence reads: CASSGWTSGTGELFF. Here the CDR3 DNA reads TGTGCCAGCAGCGGCTGGACTAGCGGAACCGGGGAGCTGTTTTTT.

V usage is TRBV5-4 and J usage is TRBJ2-7; 11 nucleotides align to TRBD2. Germline V gene lookup returns CDR1 SGHNT and CDR2 YYREEE (reference sequence). V gave up 4 bases and J gave up 2 bases; unmatched junction bases: 8. This CDR3 spans 16 amino acids. The CDR3 loop reads CASSQERLAGTYEQYF. CDR3 DNA: TGTGCCAGCAGCCAAGAACGACTAGCGGGGACCTACGAGCAGTACTTC. Using reference TRBV5-4 and TRBJ2-7 for the parts outside the CDR3, the full variable domain is ETGVTQSPTHLIKTRGQQVTLRCSSQSGHNTVSWYQQALGQGPQFIFQYYREEENGRGNFPPRFSGLQFPNYSSELNVNALELDDSALYLCASSQERLAGTYEQYFGPGTRLTVT.

The rearrangement joins TRBV28 to TRBJ1-4; D is unclear. The CDR3 consists of 14 residues. Germline V gene lookup returns CDR1 MDHEN and CDR2 SYDVKM. Trimming stripped 3 bases from V and 0 bases from J, with 5 bases between. The CDR3 sequence: CASSFSATNEKLFF. In DNA form, the CDR3 reads TGTGCCAGCAGTTTCAGCGCAACTAATGAAAAACTGTTTTTT.

The gene calls are TRBV2 and TRBJ1-2; no clear D. CDR1 and CDR2 from the germline V gene are SNHLY and FYNNEI. The CDR3 spans 13 residues. Trimming took 5 bases from V and 6 from J, leaving 13 bases between them. The CDR3 coding sequence is TGTGCCAGCAGTCCCCGAACCGGAGATGGCTACACCTTC. This gives the protein CASSPRTGDGYTF. Combining the CDR3 with reference TRBV2 and TRBJ1-2 gives the whole variable domain EPEVTQTPSHQVTQMGQEVILRCVPISNHLYFYWYRQILGQKVEFLVSFYNNEISEKSEIFDDQFSVERPDGSNFTLKIRSTKLEDSAMYFCASSPRTGDGYTFGSGTRLTVV.

This chain joins TRBV18 and TRBJ2-7; TRBD1 matches 8 bases. This CDR3 is 18 amino acids long. V was pared by 3 bases and J by 4 bases, with 17 bases of the junction left unmatched. Germline CDR1 reads KGHSH; CDR2 reads LQKENI. CDR3 coding DNA: TGTGCCAGCTCACCGAAAGGAATTGGAACAGGGGGTATTTACGAGCAGTACTTC. Translated: CASSPKGIGTGGIYEQYF.

V usage is TRBV6-5 and J usage is TRBJ2-5, with D maybe TRBD2 (6 bases). The V gene's germline CDR1 is MNHEY and CDR2 SVGAGI. The ends were cut back, 5 bases at V and 1 base at J, with 11 bases in the middle. The CDR3 is 14 amino acids. In DNA form, the CDR3 reads TGTGCCAGCAGTCCCGGGACTTCCCAAGAGACCCAGTACTTC. Translating it yields CASSPGTSQETQYF.

This clone was counted a single time. This sequence joins TRBV19 and TRBJ2-1; D gene uncertain. The germline gives CDR1 LNHDA, CDR2 SQIVND (reference sequence). V was pared by 6 bases and J by 7 bases, with 10 bases between. This CDR3 contains 12 residues. CDR3 nucleotides: TGTGCCAGTAGCACCTTCGTGAATGAGCAGTTCTTC. Translation gives CASSTFVNEQFF.

V is TRBV11-2 and J is TRBJ2-7; 9 bases align to TRBD1. The CDR3 contains 15 residues. Germline V gene lookup returns CDR1 SGHAT and CDR2 FQNNGV. The trim removed 5 bases at V and 5 bases at J, leaving 10 bases unmatched. The CDR3 region is CASSQLTGGKNEQYF. In nucleotides, the CDR3 is TGTGCCAGCAGCCAATTGACAGGGGGGAAAAACGAGCAGTACTTC. Supplemented by reference TRBV11-2 and TRBJ2-7, the full variable domain reads EAGVAQSPRYKIIEKRQSVAFWCNPISGHATLYWYQQILGQGPKLLIQFQNNGVVDDSQLPKDRFSAERLKGVDSTLKIQPAKLEDSAVYLCASSQLTGGKNEQYFGPGTRLTVT.

The V gene is TRBV15, the J gene TRBJ2-1, with 10 nucleotides matching TRBD1. The CDR3 length is 15 residues. From germline, CDR1 is LNHNV and CDR2 YYDKDF (reference sequence). The V gene end was trimmed by 4 bases and the J gene end by 8 bases; junction bases not matched to a gene: 8. The CDR3 protein is CATSIGGTGDHEQFF. The CDR3 nucleotides read TGTGCCACCAGCATTGGGGGGACAGGGGATCATGAGCAGTTCTTC.

This chain connects TRBV5-1 to TRBJ2-1, with D unresolved. The CDR3 loop spans 15 amino acids. Germline values: CDR1 SGHRS, CDR2 YFSETQ. Trimming cost V 4 bases and J 0 bases, with 11 bases left between them. CDR3 in amino acids: CASSQGESSYNEQFF. The CDR3 DNA follows: TGCGCCAGCAGCCAAGGAGAGAGCTCCTACAATGAGCAGTTCTTC. Drawing the rest from reference TRBV5-1 and TRBJ2-1, the complete variable domain is KAGVTQTPRYLIKTRGQQVTLSCSPISGHRSVSWYQQTPGQGLQFLFEYFSETQRNKGNFPGRFSGRQFSNSRSEMNVSTLELGDSALYLCASSQGESSYNEQFFGPGTRLTVL.

J is TRBJ1-5 and V is TRBV7-8; TRBD1 aligns across 8 bases. V shed 2 bases, J shed 1 base, and the junction held 7 bases outside the gene matches. CDR3 length equals 17 residues. Per the germline V gene, CDR1 is SGHVS and CDR2 is FQNEAQ. The CDR3 reads CASSLQGAHGSNQPQHF. The CDR3 DNA is TGTGCCAGCAGCTTACAGGGGGCGCACGGCAGCAATCAGCCCCAGCATTTT.

The chain couples TRBV7-9 to TRBJ1-4; TRBD1 matches at 7 bases. CDR3 length: 15 residues. The V gene's germline CDR1 is SEHNR and CDR2 FQNEAQ (reference sequence). V lost 1 base and J lost 8; bases outside the gene matches: 7. This chain's CDR3 is CASSLDGTVSEKLFF. In nucleotides, the CDR3 is TGTGCCAGCAGCTTAGACGGGACAGTTTCCGAAAAACTGTTTTTT. Filled out from reference TRBV7-9 and TRBJ1-4, the complete variable domain reads DTGVSQNPRHKITKRGQNVTFRCDPISEHNRLYWYRQTLGQGPEFLTYFQNEAQLEKSRLLSDRFSAERPKGSFSTLEIQRTEQGDSAMYLCASSLDGTVSEKLFFGSGTQLSVL.

The gene calls are TRBV5-1 and TRBJ2-1, with a tentative D call TRBD2 (6 bases). The V and J ends lost 2 bases and 6 bases respectively, with 15 bases between them. The CDR3 covers 15 residues. CDR1 and CDR2 (germline): SGHRS, YFSETQ. CDR3 in amino acids: CASSFRAGTGNEQFF. The DNA of the CDR3 is TGCGCCAGCAGCTTTAGGGCGGGGACGGGCAATGAGCAGTTCTTC.

This chain connects TRBV7-7 to TRBJ1-1; D gene uncertain. V shed 3 bases and J shed 2 bases, with 7 bases lying between them. The germline CDR1 and CDR2 sequences are SSHAT and FNYEAQ (reference sequence). This CDR3 contains 13 residues. CDR3 sequence: CASSLSGNTEAFF. In DNA form, the CDR3 reads TGTGCCAGCAGCTTGTCTGGTAACACTGAAGCTTTCTTT.

The chain joins TRBV10-1 to TRBJ1-6; D uncertain. Trimming left V 5 bases short and J 7 bases short, with 9 bases between. The CDR3 is made up of 13 amino acids. Germline V gene data show CDR1 as WNHNN and CDR2 as SYGVQD (reference sequence). CDR3 sequence: CASSPVKNSPLHF. CDR3 DNA sequence: TGCGCCAGCAGTCCCGTGAAGAATTCACCCCTCCACTTT.

This clone was observed a handful of times. J is TRBJ1-4 and V is TRBV7-6; D may be TRBD1 (5 bases). Trimming took off 5 bases at V and 10 bases at J, with 11 bases between the two ends. This CDR3 contains 12 residues. Germline V gives CDR1 SGHVS, CDR2 FNYEAQ. CDR3 region: CASSGQAGKLFF. The CDR3 bases are TGTGCCAGCAGCGGACAAGCTGGAAAACTGTTTTTT.

In DNA, the CDR3 is TGTGCCAGCAGCCCAGGTTCTTCCAATGAAAAACTGTTTTTT. Protein: CASSPGSSNEKLFF. The chain joins TRBV7-2 to TRBJ1-4; no clear D gene. Germline V gives CDR1 SGHTA, CDR2 FQGNSA. CDR3 length: 14 residues. V lost 5 bases and J 5 bases, leaving 12 bases between the germline ends.